This T cell receptor (beta chain) was captured by sequencing in a study of CD8 T cells in ankylosing spondylitis. Regarding the study as a whole: About 8 highly homologous variants made up a TCR beta motif that seemed to typify ankylosing spondylitis blood. Clones that were linked to disease were CD8+ and were relatively rare in peripheral blood. Earlier authors reported some of these motif variants in reactive arthritis synovial fluid and blood. As reported, disease-linked clones showed significant enrichment in matched ankylosing spondylitis synovial fluid.

Making the TCR beta libraries involved quantitative 5'-RACE with molecular barcodes. TCRdb re-called the 5' RACE reads through MiXCR, storing one row per CDR3 protein. The sample lists roughly 440,000 distinct CDR3 sequences; 15% to 20% were seen once. Worth noting for this clonotype: The antigen remains unidentified.

Trimming removed 4 bases at V and 4 bases at J, with 17 bases between. Germline V gives CDR1 SGHTA, CDR2 FQGNSA. CDR3 size: 15 residues. Sequencing was done on a sample of blood, either unsorted or a sorted T cell fraction (not recorded which). The genes are TRBV7-2 and TRBJ2-7; D may correspond to TRBD1 or TRBD2 (6 bases each). This clonotype was obtained from a male donor with ankylosing spondylitis. Written as DNA, the CDR3 is TGTGCCAGCAGCTCCCAGTGGGGGGCGCGTTACGAGCAGTACTTC. It specifies CASSSQWGARYEQYF.